The 17 T cell receptor beta chains below come from one sample, sequenced in a study of blood T cells in healthy people across ages. Using a J-beta primer mix together with a sample-barcoded 5' primer, a second PCR was run for about 7 to 12 cycles. MiXCR, applied by TCRdb to the 5' RACE reads, yields one record per CDR3 protein. The sample lists fewer than 600,000 distinct CDR3 sequences, about 27% occurring once. The same data also contributed to another study, on T cells of mothers and their children.

The sample consisted of blood. These receptors were collected from a boy aged 2 to 10 in good health.

This clonotype was found a few times. CDR3 protein: CASSFSAGDSYNEQFF. Written as DNA, the CDR3 is TGTGCCAGCAGCTTCTCTGCGGGGGACTCCTACAATGAGCAGTTCTTC. This chain links TRBV11-1 with TRBJ2-1; 7 bases map to TRBD2. CDR1 and CDR2 from the germline V gene are SGHAT and FQDESV (reference sequence). The CDR3 spans 16 residues. The V gene end was trimmed by 3 bases and the J gene end by 0 bases; junction bases not matched to a gene: 5.

This clonotype was detected a few times. V usage is TRBV4-2 and J usage is TRBJ2-1; 8 bases agree with TRBD1. The CDR3 runs to 16 residues. Losses at the gene ends were 2 bases for V and 7 bases for J; bases not matched to a gene: 10. The V gene's germline CDR1 is LGHNA and CDR2 YNFKEQ. The CDR3 bases are TGTGCCAGCAGCCAAACTGCGGCAGGGGGCGAAAATGAGCAGTTCTTC. It specifies CASSQTAAGGENEQFF.

The chain carries TRBV6-1 and TRBJ2-2, with unresolved D. CDR1 MNHNS and CDR2 SASEGT come from the germline V gene. The CDR3 loop spans 13 amino acids. Trimming removed 6 bases from V and 3 bases from J, with 8 bases in between. CDR3 DNA sequence: TGTGCCAGCAGGCAGGTTGACACCGGGGAGCTGTTTTTT. Its translation: CASRQVDTGELFF.

The chain joins TRBV15 to TRBJ2-2, with 15 positions matching TRBD2. The ends lost 0 bases at V and 1 base at J; junction bases unmatched: 3. From germline, CDR1 is LNHNV and CDR2 YYDKDF (reference sequence). The CDR3 has 19 amino acids. CDR3 loop: CATSREGLAGGQNTGELFF. In DNA, the CDR3 is TGTGCCACCAGCAGAGAGGGACTAGCGGGGGGCCAGAACACCGGGGAGCTGTTTTTT.

The chain recombines TRBV7-9 with TRBJ2-3, with TRBD2 matching 8 bases. The J segment lost 6 bases and the V segment lost 2 bases, leaving 10 bases of the junction unmatched. The CDR3 has 16 residues. In germline, CDR1 is SEHNR, CDR2 FQNEAQ (reference sequence). This CDR3 is CASSLPTSGPWDTQYF. CDR3 in DNA: TGTGCCAGCAGCTTACCCACTAGCGGACCTTGGGATACGCAGTATTTT.

V usage is TRBV28 and J usage is TRBJ1-2; D uncertain. Germline V gene lookup returns CDR1 MDHEN and CDR2 SYDVKM. V gave up 3 bases and J gave up 8 bases, with 7 bases separating them. CDR3 length: 11 amino acids. The CDR3 loop is CASSFNGGYTF. The CDR3 bases are TGTGCCAGCAGTTTTAATGGGGGCTACACCTTC.

Of note for this clonotype: One end of the junction fails to match germline, which may point to a read error. The chain carries TRBV27 and TRBJ2-7; D tentatively reads TRBD1 or TRBD2 (5 bases each). Germline CDR1 and CDR2: MNHEY and SMNVEV (reference sequence). The CDR3 loop spans 16 amino acids. The CDR3 loop reads CASSLSSPRDGYEQYF. Written as DNA, the CDR3 is TGCGCCAGCAGTTTATCGTCCCCCAGGGACGGGTACGAGCAGTACTTC.

There are a few counts of this clonotype. The rearrangement joins TRBV18 to TRBJ2-7, with 14 bases lining up with TRBD2. CDR3 length equals 15 residues. V lost 2 bases, J lost 7 bases, and 4 bases stayed unmatched. Germline V CDR1 and CDR2: KGHSH, LQKENI. This CDR3 reads CASSPMTSGRGEQYF. DNA of the CDR3: TGTGCCAGCTCACCAATGACTAGCGGGAGGGGGGAGCAGTACTTC.

Worth noting for this clonotype: At one boundary the junction diverges from the germline segment, which might be a read error. The genes are TRBV4-1 and TRBJ1-3, with a possible D match to TRBD1 (5 bases). This CDR3 has 16 residues. The germline gives CDR1 MGHRA, CDR2 YSYEKL. In DNA form, the CDR3 reads TGCGCCAACAGCCAAGGGACCACCGCGGGAGGAAACACCATATATTTT. It codes for CANSQGTTAGGNTIYF.

This clonotype was counted between two and nine times. The CDR3 spells CASSFSGPGELFF. The CDR3 nucleotides read TGTGCCAGCAGCTTTTCCGGGCCCGGGGAGCTGTTTTTT. The V and J genes are TRBV7-6 and TRBJ2-2; the D is unclear. V dropped 3 bases and J dropped 6 bases, with 8 bases sitting between them. Germline V CDR1 and CDR2: SGHVS, FNYEAQ. This CDR3 region has 13 residues.

The CDR3 coding sequence is TGTGCCAGCAGCTTCGTCTCCTTGGATGAGCAGTTCTTC. It specifies CASSFVSLDEQFF. V is TRBV5-6 and J is TRBJ2-5; D is unclear. The DNA end favors TRBJ2-1, so the J call may be wrong. The CDR3 contains 13 residues. Germline V gene lookup returns CDR1 SGHDT and CDR2 YYEEEE.

Worth noting for this clonotype: A read error may account for a junction end that differs from germline. This chain uses TRBV4-2 with TRBJ2-5; D could derive from TRBD1 or TRBD2 (5 bases each). The CDR3 totals 13 residues. Germline V lookup: CDR1 LGHNA, CDR2 YNFKEQ. The CDR3 reads CASSQERRAGTFF. The CDR3 nucleotides are TGTGCCAGCAGCCAAGAGAGAAGAGCAGGGACGTTCTTC.

This clonotype was recorded at least ten times. The rearrangement joins TRBV15 to TRBJ2-3; no definite D call. Germline V gene sequence: CDR1 LNHNV, CDR2 YYDKDF (reference sequence). The CDR3 contains 13 residues. Trimming removed 2 bases at V and 6 bases at J, with 9 bases between. CDR3 sequence (DNA): TGTGCCACCAGCAGACCCCTGCACGATACGCAGTATTTT. It codes for CATSRPLHDTQYF.

V and J are TRBV29-1 and TRBJ2-1, with TRBD2 matching 13 bases. J was trimmed by 5 bases and V by 6 bases; bases with no gene match: 16. Per the germline V gene, CDR1 is SQVTM and CDR2 is ANQGSEA. The CDR3 length is 18 residues. The CDR3 nucleotides are TGCAGCGTCACTCCGGGACTAGCGGGACCCCAGGGAGACAATGAGCAGTTCTTC. The encoded protein is CSVTPGLAGPQGDNEQFF.

This clonotype was seen a handful of times. The chain carries TRBV20-1 and TRBJ2-5; D is possibly TRBD1 (7 bases). The J call may be in error: the DNA end matches TRBJ2-1 better. The CDR3 length is 15 residues. The germline V gene has CDR1 DFQATT and CDR2 SNEGSKA (reference sequence). The CDR3 loop is CSASFPRGRRNEQFF. The CDR3 DNA follows: TGCAGTGCTAGCTTTCCCAGGGGGAGGAGGAATGAGCAGTTCTTC.

This clonotype was seen more than once but under ten times. The chain couples TRBV4-1 to TRBJ2-1; D may be TRBD1 (5 bases). The J call could be wrong; TRBJ2-5 is a better fit for the DNA end. CDR1 is MGHRA and CDR2 is YSYEKL in the germline V gene. There are 15 residues in the CDR3. DNA for the CDR3: TGCGCCAGCAGGCGCTTCCAGGGTTTAGCTGAGACCCAGTACTTC. Translated: CASRRFQGLAETQYF.

The chain carries TRBV4-1 and TRBJ2-1, with 10 bases lining up with TRBD2. Germline CDR1 is MGHRA and CDR2 is YSYEKL. V was clipped by 1 base and J by 9 bases; unmatched bases: 6. This CDR3 region has 15 residues. This CDR3 is CASSQGLEREGEQFF. CDR3 in DNA: TGCGCCAGCAGCCAAGGGTTGGAGCGGGAGGGTGAGCAGTTCTTC.